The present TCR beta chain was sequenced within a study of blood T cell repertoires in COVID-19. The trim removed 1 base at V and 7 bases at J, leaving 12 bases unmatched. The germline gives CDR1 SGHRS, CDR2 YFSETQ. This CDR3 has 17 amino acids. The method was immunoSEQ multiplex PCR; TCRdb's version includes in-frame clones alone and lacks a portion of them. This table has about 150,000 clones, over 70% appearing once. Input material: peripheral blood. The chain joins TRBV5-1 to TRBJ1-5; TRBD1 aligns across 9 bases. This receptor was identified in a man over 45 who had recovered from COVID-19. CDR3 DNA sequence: TGCGCCAGCAGCTTGCGGAGGGGGGGACAGGGAAGCCAGCCCCAGCATTTT. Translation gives CASSLRRGGQGSQPQHF. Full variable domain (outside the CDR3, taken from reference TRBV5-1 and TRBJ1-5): KAGVTQTPRYLIKTRGQQVTLSCSPISGHRSVSWYQQTPGQGLQFLFEYFSETQRNKGNFPGRFSGRQFSNSRSEMNVSTLELGDSALYLCASSLRRGGQGSQPQHFGDGTRLSIL.